This record looks at one T cell receptor beta chain sequence and its context. Its cognate antigen has yet to be identified. Base qualities were left out, and no much larger clone turns up one base away. TCRbeta CDR3 regions were amplified from genomic DNA by means of the immunoSEQ Assay, a bias-controlled multiplex PCR. In the original analysis: Within the assay, amplification of reference gene primers was used to estimate how many nucleated cells each sample contained. To quantify the absolute abundance of each unique TCRbeta CDR3 rearrangement, sequence reads were collapsed and filtered. Productive Simpson clonality was computed per sample as the square root of Simpson's diversity index over productive rearrangements. The clones in this table, taken by TCRdb from immuneACCESS, are in-frame only. Not every clone is retained; where verified, under half of the shortfall comes from an unresolved V gene, and the cause of the rest is unknown. V and J calls and clone size are as listed in that table; D and trimming were resolved from the DNA. This sample lists a few hundred thousand clones; roughly nine tenths were detected once. Under 3.5% of the sample rests with the top ten.

One collaborating source in Seattle enrolled patients during active infection and followed them longitudinally through the course of disease. Collaborating institutions collected whole blood in K2EDTA tubes following their own protocols. Collaborator samples were shipped for TCRbeta analysis as frozen whole blood, isolated PBMCs, or DNA extracted from either sample type. CDR1 is given as LNHDA and CDR2 as SQIVND, both from the germline V gene (reference sequence). Inclusive of the bounding cysteine and phenylalanine, the CDR3 is 13 residues long. The sequence is cut down to CDR3 DNA, 39 bases in frame from base 1. The trim is 2 bases for V and 7 bases for J, with a gap of 9 bases between the germline ends. These data come from a study of blood T cell repertoires in COVID-19 (dated by TCRdb to 2019 to 2021). About the investigation overall: The collaborator samples originated in the United States, Italy and Spain and spanned the acute and convalescent phases of COVID-19. The material from the prospective study consisted of cDNA or gDNA derived from T cells, B-cell-depleted T cells, or PBMCs. The dataset comprised deeply sampled blood TCRbeta repertoires from subjects exposed to, actively infected with, or recovered from COVID-19. The repertoires were released in a freely available public database intended as a resource for research on the immune response to SARS-CoV-2. The samples were drawn from two sources: the first 160 participants of the ongoing ImmuneRACE study, and fewer than 1,500 subjects contributed by 6 global collaborators. The sample metadata nearly always contained a de-identified subject ID, COVID-19 status, age in years and sex. Where available, HLA class I and class II types were taken from metadata supplied by the sample provider and were not determined by assay-based typing.

The study at large found these results: The amount of clinical and demographic metadata varied by source and participant and was provided uncurated.

The TCR was taken from a woman aged 25 to 39 with COVID-19, enrolled during active disease. Sequences were obtained from peripheral blood. The chain was built from TRBV19 and TRBJ2-1, with TRBD2 tentatively as D gene (5 bases match). The nucleotide sequence reads as follows: TGTGCCAGTAGTATAAAGCGGCCGAATGAGCAGTTCTTC. This translates into CASSIKRPNEQFF.